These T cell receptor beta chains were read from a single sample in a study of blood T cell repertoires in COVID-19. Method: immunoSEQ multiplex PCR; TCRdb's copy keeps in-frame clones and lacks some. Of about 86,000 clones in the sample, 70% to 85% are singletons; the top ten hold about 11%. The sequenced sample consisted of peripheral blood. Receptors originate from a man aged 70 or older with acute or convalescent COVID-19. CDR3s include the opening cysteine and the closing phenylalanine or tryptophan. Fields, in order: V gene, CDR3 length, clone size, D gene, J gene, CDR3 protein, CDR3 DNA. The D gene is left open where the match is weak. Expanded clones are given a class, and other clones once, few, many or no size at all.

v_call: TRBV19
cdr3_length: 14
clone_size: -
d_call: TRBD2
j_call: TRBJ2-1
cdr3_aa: CASRSLAGGGWQFF
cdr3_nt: TGTGCCAGTAGAAGCCTAGCGGGGGGTGGGTGGCAGTTCTTC

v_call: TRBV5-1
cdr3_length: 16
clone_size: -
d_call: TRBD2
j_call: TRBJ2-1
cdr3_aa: CASSLDPSGGDNEQFF
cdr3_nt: TGCGCCAGCAGCTTGGATCCTAGCGGGGGAGACAATGAGCAGTTCTTC

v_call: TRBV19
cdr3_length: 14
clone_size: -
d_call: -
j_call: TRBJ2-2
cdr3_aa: CASSKNGGPGELFF
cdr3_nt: TGTGCCAGTAGTAAGAACGGGGGGCCCGGGGAGCTGTTTTTT

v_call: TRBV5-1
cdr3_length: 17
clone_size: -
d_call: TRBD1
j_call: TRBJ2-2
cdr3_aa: CASSSEGALGGTGELFF
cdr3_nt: TGCGCCAGCAGCTCCGAGGGGGCCCTAGGGGGCACCGGGGAGCTGTTTTTT

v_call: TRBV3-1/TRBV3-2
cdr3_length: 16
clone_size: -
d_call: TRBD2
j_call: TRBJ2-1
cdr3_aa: CASSQGGGANYNEQFF
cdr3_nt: TGTGCCAGCAGCCAAGGCGGGGGGGCAAACTACAATGAGCAGTTCTTC

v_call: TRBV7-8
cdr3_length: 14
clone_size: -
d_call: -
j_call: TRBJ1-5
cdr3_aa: CASSPSAGPQPQHF
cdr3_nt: TGTGCCAGCAGCCCGTCAGCAGGCCCTCAGCCCCAGCATTTT

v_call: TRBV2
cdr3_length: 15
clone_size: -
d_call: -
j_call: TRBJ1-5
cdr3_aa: CATRSTPLSNQPQHF
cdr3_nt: TGTGCCACTAGGAGTACACCCCTTAGCAATCAGCCCCAGCATTTT

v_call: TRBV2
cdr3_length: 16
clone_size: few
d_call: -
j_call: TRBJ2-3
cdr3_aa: CASSGEAITSTDTQYF
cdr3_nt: TGTGCCAGCAGTGGTGAGGCAATTACTAGCACAGATACGCAGTATTTT

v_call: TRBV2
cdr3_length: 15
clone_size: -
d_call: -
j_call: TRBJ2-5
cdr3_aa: CASSEAGGAGETQYF
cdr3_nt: TGTGCCAGCAGTGAAGCAGGGGGGGCAGGGGAGACCCAGTACTTC

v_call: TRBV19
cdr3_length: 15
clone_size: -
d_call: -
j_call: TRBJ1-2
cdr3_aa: CASSIPRTVPYGYTF
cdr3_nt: TGTGCCAGTAGTATACCCCGGACAGTTCCATATGGCTACACCTTC

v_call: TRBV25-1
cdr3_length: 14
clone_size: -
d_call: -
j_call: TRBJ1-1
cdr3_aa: CASSAHRGAGEAFF
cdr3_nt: TGTGCCAGCAGTGCTCACCGGGGGGCGGGTGAAGCTTTCTTT

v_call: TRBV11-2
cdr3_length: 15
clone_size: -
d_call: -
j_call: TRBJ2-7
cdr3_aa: CASSFSGPPDGEQYF
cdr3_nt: TGTGCCAGCAGCTTTTCGGGTCCTCCCGACGGCGAGCAGTACTTC

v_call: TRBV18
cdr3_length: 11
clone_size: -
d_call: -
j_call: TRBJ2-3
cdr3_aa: CASSVGGGQYF
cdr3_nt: TGTGCCAGCTCAGTCGGAGGAGGGCAGTATTTT

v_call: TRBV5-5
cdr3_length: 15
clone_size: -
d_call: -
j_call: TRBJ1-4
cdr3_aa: CASSLFTISDEKLFF
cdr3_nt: TGTGCCAGCAGCTTGTTTACGATTTCGGATGAAAAACTGTTTTTT

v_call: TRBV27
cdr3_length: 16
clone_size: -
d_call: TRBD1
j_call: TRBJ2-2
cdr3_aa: CASRLGTGGRNGELFF
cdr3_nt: TGTGCCAGCAGATTGGGGACAGGGGGCAGAAACGGGGAGCTGTTTTTT

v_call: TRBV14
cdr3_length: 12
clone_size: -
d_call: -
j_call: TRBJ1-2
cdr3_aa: CASSYRGDGYTF
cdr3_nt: TGTGCCAGCAGCTACCGGGGGGATGGCTACACCTTC

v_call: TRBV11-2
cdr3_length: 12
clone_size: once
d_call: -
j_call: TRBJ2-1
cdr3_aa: CASSFGYNEQFF
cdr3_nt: TGTGCCAGCAGCTTCGGGTACAATGAGCAGTTCTTC

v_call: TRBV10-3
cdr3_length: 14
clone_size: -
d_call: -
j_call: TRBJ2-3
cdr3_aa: CAISESTSTDTQYF
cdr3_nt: TGTGCCATCAGTGAGTCGACTAGCACAGATACGCAGTATTTT

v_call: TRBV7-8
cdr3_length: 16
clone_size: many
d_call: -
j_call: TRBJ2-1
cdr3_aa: CASSLGLQSTYNEQFF
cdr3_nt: TGTGCCAGCAGCTTAGGCCTACAGAGTACCTACAATGAGCAGTTCTTC

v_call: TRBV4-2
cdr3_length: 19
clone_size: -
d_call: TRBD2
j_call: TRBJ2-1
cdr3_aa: CASSQGIPGLAGGPNEQFF
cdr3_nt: TGTGCCAGCAGCCAAGGGATTCCGGGACTAGCGGGGGGGCCCAATGAGCAGTTCTTC

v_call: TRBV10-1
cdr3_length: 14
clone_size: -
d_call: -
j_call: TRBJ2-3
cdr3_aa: CASSGAGVTDTQYF
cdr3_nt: TGCGCCAGCAGTGGGGCAGGGGTAACAGATACGCAGTATTTT

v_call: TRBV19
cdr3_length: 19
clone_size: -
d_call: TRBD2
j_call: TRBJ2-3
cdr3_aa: CASSIVGSSIAGSTDTQYF
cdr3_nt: TGTGCCAGTAGTATAGTAGGGTCCTCCATAGCGGGGAGCACAGATACGCAGTATTTT

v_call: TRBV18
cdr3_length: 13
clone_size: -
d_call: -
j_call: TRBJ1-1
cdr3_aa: CASSPRLNTEAFF
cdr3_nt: TGTGCCAGCTCACCGCGGCTTAACACTGAAGCTTTCTTT

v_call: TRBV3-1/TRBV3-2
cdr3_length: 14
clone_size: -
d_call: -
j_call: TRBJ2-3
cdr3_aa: CASSQRGPVDTQYF
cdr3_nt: TGTGCCAGCAGCCAGCGGGGGCCTGTAGATACGCAGTATTTT

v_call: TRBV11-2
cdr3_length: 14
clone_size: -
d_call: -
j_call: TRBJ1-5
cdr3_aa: CASSLARSNQPQHF
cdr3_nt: TGTGCCAGCAGCTTAGCTAGGAGCAATCAGCCCCAGCATTTT

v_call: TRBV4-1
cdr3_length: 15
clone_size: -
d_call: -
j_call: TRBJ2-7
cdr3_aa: CASSQDWSENYEQYF
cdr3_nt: TGCGCCAGCAGCCAAGATTGGAGCGAGAACTACGAGCAGTACTTC

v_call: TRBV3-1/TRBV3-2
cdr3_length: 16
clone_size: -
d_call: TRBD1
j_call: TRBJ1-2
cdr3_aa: CASSPWPRGRDYGYTF
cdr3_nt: TGTGCCAGCAGCCCTTGGCCCAGGGGGCGCGACTATGGCTACACCTTC

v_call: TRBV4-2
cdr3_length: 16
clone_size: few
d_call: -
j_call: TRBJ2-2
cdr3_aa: CASSQVGRVVTGELFF
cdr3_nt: TGTGCCAGCAGCCAAGTAGGGCGGGTTGTCACCGGGGAGCTGTTTTTT

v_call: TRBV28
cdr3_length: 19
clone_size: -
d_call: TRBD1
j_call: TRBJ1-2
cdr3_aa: CASSFPRARTGGGGYGYTF
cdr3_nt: TGTGCCAGCAGTTTCCCTCGCGCCAGGACAGGGGGCGGTGGCTATGGCTACACCTTC

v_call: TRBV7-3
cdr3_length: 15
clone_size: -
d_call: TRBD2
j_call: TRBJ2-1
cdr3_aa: CASSLIAGGLDEQFF
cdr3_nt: TGTGCCAGCAGCTTAATAGCGGGGGGGCTCGATGAGCAGTTCTTC

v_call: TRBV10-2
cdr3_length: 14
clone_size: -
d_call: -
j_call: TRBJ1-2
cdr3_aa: CASSEAGSRYGYTF
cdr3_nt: TGCGCCAGCAGTGAAGCGGGAAGTCGCTATGGCTACACCTTC

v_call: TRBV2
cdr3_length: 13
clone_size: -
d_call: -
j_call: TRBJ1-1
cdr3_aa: CASRTGENTEAFF
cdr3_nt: TGTGCCAGCAGGACGGGGGAGAACACTGAAGCTTTCTTT

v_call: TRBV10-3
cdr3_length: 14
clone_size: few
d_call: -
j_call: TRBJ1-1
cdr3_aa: CAISEAGIHTEAFF
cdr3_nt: TGTGCCATCAGTGAGGCCGGGATTCACACTGAAGCTTTCTTT

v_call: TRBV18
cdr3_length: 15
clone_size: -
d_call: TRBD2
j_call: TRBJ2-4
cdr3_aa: CASSPQTSGGVIQYF
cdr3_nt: TGTGCCAGCTCACCACAGACTAGCGGGGGCGTCATTCAGTACTTC

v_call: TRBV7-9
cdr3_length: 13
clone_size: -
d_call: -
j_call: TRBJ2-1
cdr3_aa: CASSSGTNNEQFF
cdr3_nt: TGTGCCAGCAGCTCTGGCACCAACAATGAGCAGTTCTTC

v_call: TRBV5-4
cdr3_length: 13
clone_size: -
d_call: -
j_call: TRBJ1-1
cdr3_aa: CASSLGRGTEAFF
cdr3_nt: TGTGCCAGCAGCTTGGGACGGGGCACTGAAGCTTTCTTT

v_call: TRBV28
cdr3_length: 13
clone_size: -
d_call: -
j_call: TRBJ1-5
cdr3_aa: CASSSSLNQPQHF
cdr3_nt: TGTGCCAGCAGTTCCTCCCTGAATCAGCCCCAGCATTTT

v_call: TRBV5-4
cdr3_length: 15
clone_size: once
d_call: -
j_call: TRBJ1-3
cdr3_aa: CASSLDAGSGNTIYF
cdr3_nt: TGTGCCAGCAGCTTGGACGCCGGTTCTGGAAACACCATATATTTT